This T cell receptor (beta chain) was captured in a study of CD8 T cells in Susac syndrome. Bulk CD8+ and CD4+ cells came from magnetic negative isolation; CD8+ TEMRA by FACS. CDR3 length: 13 amino acids. Germline CDR1 is MGHDK and CDR2 is SYGVNS. Trimming shortened V by 7 bases and J by 9 bases, and 19 bases separated the two germline ends. Random hexamers served to reverse transcribe roughly 0.45 to 1 ug RNA. MiXCR was run by TCRdb on the immunoSEQ multiplex PCR reads, yielding one entry per CDR3 protein. Of 150,000 to 200,000 distinct CDR3 sequences listed, roughly 94% are singletons. Sequenced: CD4+ T cells from PBMCs. The sequence was collected from a human donor with multiple sclerosis. The chain recombines TRBV25-1 with TRBJ2-7, with D unclear. CDR3 loop: CASIGSPTYLQYF. In DNA form, the CDR3 reads TGTGCCAGCATAGGAAGCCCCACGTATTTGCAGTACTTC.